This section outlines one T cell receptor beta chain sequence together with its context. This clone has just a few counts. The clone's antigen remains unknown. Per-nucleotide qualities are absent, and no much larger clonotype sits a single base away. Using the immunoSEQ TRB Survey service, rearranged CDR3 beta regions were amplified from genomic DNA with multiplex V and J primers. Survey-level sequencing depth of up to 500,000 reads per sample was used to keep depth equal across samples. Libraries were purified and pooled, and sequencing was performed on Illumina technology. The source study handled its data this way. Productive clonality, sample overlap, pairwise scatters, CDR3 beta length, V/D/J gene usage and productiveness were all assessed with the immunoSEQ online tools. Calculated diversity was defined as the number of unique rearrangements divided by total templates times 100, and Shannon and Simpson indices were additionally computed. Principal component analysis was performed on Z-score normalized data with the R prcomp function and the ggbiplot package. Morisita's index was used to quantify the clonal overlap between blood and rectum within each subject. TCRdb re-hosts the immuneACCESS table, in-frame sequences only. Its copies lack some clones; in the studies checked, an unresolved V gene accounts for under half of them, and the cause for the rest is not known. V and J calls and clone size come straight from that table; D and trimming were deduced from the DNA. This sample has 20,000 to 30,000 clones in its table, and roughly 71% of those were observed once. Under 10% of the sample belongs to the ten largest clones.

During colonoscopy, one to two rectal pinch biopsies were obtained for research purposes. No immunosuppressive medication had been given to the ulcerative colitis patients before the diagnostic colonoscopy. Before DNA was isolated, the rectal biopsies underwent proteinase K digestion. The Wizard kit (Promega) was used to extract genomic DNA from the blood and intestinal samples. The data are from a study of pediatric ulcerative colitis (dated by TCRdb to the late 2010s). Describing the broader study: Pancolitis was present in several ulcerative colitis patients and left-sided colitis in two, and histology consistent with ulcerative colitis was found in all of these patients. From eight or nine newly diagnosed, treatment-naive pediatric ulcerative colitis patients and four non-IBD control children, paired blood and rectal samples were collected. The Pediatric Ulcerative Colitis Activity Index classified two patients as having mild disease, several as having moderate disease and three as having acute severe colitis. The paper's findings and limits, for the study overall: Repertoires were derived from total lymphocyte DNA, so rare subsets such as regulatory T cells may have patterns not reflected. A couple of rectal CDR3 clonotypes were found in every ulcerative colitis patient but in no control. Autologous blood-rectal clonal overlap was significantly higher in ulcerative colitis patients than in controls, suggesting increased T cell trafficking to inflamed tissue. Features of the rectal repertoire distinguished controls, mild-moderate colitis patients and acute severe colitis patients, and in acute severe colitis rectal diversity was lower because of clonal expansions. The healthy control group was small, consisting of only a handful of individuals. A couple of patients' blood samples yielded substantially fewer templates for technical reasons and were excluded from blood-rectal overlap analysis. Blood-derived T cells may have been included in rectal pinch biopsies, especially in patients with overt colitis.

The junction shows trimming of 2 bases on V and 9 bases on J, and the gene matches do not reach 12 bases of it. The CDR3, from cysteine to phenylalanine, totals 16 residues. Only the CDR3 DNA is retained, 48 bases long and in frame from the first base. The germline V gene encodes CDR1 MNHNY and CDR2 SVGAGI (reference sequence). The clonotype comes from a boy aged 10-17 years with severe ulcerative colitis. The sequenced sample was gut tissue. The chain couples TRBV6-6 to TRBJ1-5, and TRBD1 aligns with 8 junction nucleotides. The CDR3 region reads CASSYRPGTGLAPQHF. The bases are TGTGCCAGCAGTTACCGACCCGGGACAGGCCTCGCGCCCCAGCATTTT.